Listed below are T cell receptor beta chains from one sample, sequenced in a study of cytomegalovirus exposure and HLA in healthy donors. Generated by immunoSEQ multiplex PCR, the TCRdb table keeps only in-frame clones and is missing some. The sample contains roughly 110,000 clones, around 71% of which appear only once. Sequencing was carried out using PBMCs. These receptors all come from a boy aged 5-17 years in good health and CMV-seronegative. Each CDR3 is given with its conserved first and last residue. The D gene is left open where the match is weak.

cdr3_aa,j_call,v_call,d_call
CASSDISNEQFF,TRBJ2-1,TRBV25-1,NA
CASSPSGQGRDEQYF,TRBJ2-7,TRBV6-4,TRBD1
CASSLLRGLDNQPQHF,TRBJ1-5,TRBV28,NA
CAWSVGQGARETQYF,TRBJ2-5,TRBV30,TRBD1
CASSLYRGNSPLHF,TRBJ1-6,TRBV27,TRBD1
CASSTRGTPSYEQYF,TRBJ2-7,TRBV19,TRBD1
CASSTPSGSYNEQFF,TRBJ2-1,TRBV5-4,TRBD2
CASGESYQGAPSTDTQYF,TRBJ2-3,TRBV2,TRBD1
CASSEAGGTGVNSNQPQHF,TRBJ1-5,TRBV2,TRBD1
CASHRGPRYEQYF,TRBJ2-7,TRBV2,TRBD1
CASSGTGDSNQPQHF,TRBJ1-5,TRBV28,TRBD1
CASSQSGRNNEQFF,TRBJ2-1,TRBV28,NA
CASSLLGTVYF,TRBJ2-7,TRBV6-6,TRBD1
CASSLGLRETQYF,TRBJ2-5,TRBV27,NA
CASSQGLLLTRSYNEQFF,TRBJ2-1,TRBV4-2,NA
CASSFGTGRTEAFF,TRBJ1-1,TRBV27,NA
CASSFIPGQGEAFF,TRBJ1-1,TRBV7-2,TRBD1
CASSPYGGTNEKLFF,TRBJ1-4,TRBV18,NA
CASFPPQGAWGTEAFF,TRBJ1-1,TRBV28,TRBD1
CASTPFGQGVLDTEAFF,TRBJ1-1,TRBV7-7,TRBD1
CASSVQGREGQPQHF,TRBJ1-5,TRBV9,NA
CASSRAGGYEQYF,TRBJ2-7,TRBV7-2,TRBD2
CASSAGGVLNTEAFF,TRBJ1-1,TRBV19,NA
CASSHRGLPEAFF,TRBJ1-1,TRBV5-4,TRBD1
CASSQAQGRGFYEQYF,TRBJ2-7,TRBV18,NA
CASTQPRTSGTYEQYF,TRBJ2-7,TRBV2,TRBD2
CASSPRTAGSGANVLTF,TRBJ2-6,TRBV2,NA
CASSLVEGSYNSPLHF,TRBJ1-6,TRBV11-2,NA
CASSLGGGGTDTQYF,TRBJ2-3,TRBV5-6,NA
CASSYPGQGNEKLFF,TRBJ1-4,TRBV6-6,TRBD1
CASSSDRASYNEQFF,TRBJ2-1,TRBV2,NA
CASSQAGTQYF,TRBJ2-5,TRBV14,NA
CASSQTGGEDNEQFF,TRBJ2-1,TRBV16,TRBD1
CASRPSGRNEQFF,TRBJ2-1,TRBV27,TRBD2
CASQRGRDTNYGYTF,TRBJ1-2,TRBV6-6,NA
CASSYDYGTQYF,TRBJ2-5,TRBV6-6,NA
CASSLVGTANEQFF,TRBJ2-1,TRBV7-2,NA
CASRSGTNEKLFF,TRBJ1-4,TRBV6-6,NA
CASSLGAGVEETQYF,TRBJ2-5,TRBV11-2,TRBD2
CASSESGDNEQFF,TRBJ2-1,TRBV6-1,NA
CATNRQFSNQPQHF,TRBJ1-5,TRBV19,NA
CASSERGRYGYTF,TRBJ1-2,TRBV6-1,NA
CASSSPGQYNEQFF,TRBJ2-1,TRBV6-5,TRBD1
CASSLQGVTEAFF,TRBJ1-1,TRBV5-1,TRBD1
CASSLVRANYGYTF,TRBJ1-2,TRBV7-9,NA
CASRDDRSTDTQYF,TRBJ2-3,TRBV10-1,NA
CASSPPRTGGFYGYTF,TRBJ1-2,TRBV7-8,TRBD1
CASSEQGRNTIYF,TRBJ1-3,TRBV2,NA
CASSLSGGQAFF,TRBJ1-1,TRBV27,NA
CASGLGTSGFAYNEQFF,TRBJ2-1,TRBV12-5,TRBD2
CASSYTKYGELFF,TRBJ2-2,TRBV6-5,NA